A selection of T cell receptor beta chains follows, all from one sample in a study of T cell changes during pregnancy in multiple sclerosis. Sequenced by immunoSEQ multiplex PCR; TCRdb stores in-frame clones only, minus some. The table records under 25,000 clones, about 90% of them present only once. The material was CD8+ T cells from peripheral blood mononuclear cells, obtained after pregnancy. The source of these receptors is a female donor with multiple sclerosis, enrolled in a pregnancy study. Each CDR3 is given with its conserved first and last residue. The order of the fields is V gene, J gene, CDR3 protein.

TRBV13	TRBJ2-3	CASSSGTLDTDTQYF
TRBV11-2	TRBJ2-1	CASSSDTGLAGANEQFF
TRBV9	TRBJ2-3	CASSFSGRSTDTQYF
TRBV28	TRBJ1-1	CASIIGEDTEAFF
TRBV19	TRBJ2-5	CASSIDLEEQETQYF
TRBV11-3	TRBJ2-5	CASSPGQGPGETQYF
TRBV30	TRBJ2-1	CAWSGWSPFSSYNEQFF
TRBV7-9	TRBJ2-7	CASSPLGTGFSYEQYF
TRBV19	TRBJ1-2	CASSIGGTGWSYTF
TRBV13	TRBJ2-7	CASSYGTSETYEQYF
TRBV5-4	TRBJ2-7	CASSSPGTISGEQYF
TRBV4-2	TRBJ1-1	CASSPWGGGEGTEAFF
TRBV27	TRBJ1-2	CASSSSTGELNYGYTF
TRBV5-4	TRBJ1-2	CASSPLTGFPPNYGYTF
TRBV7-6	TRBJ1-1	CASSPPGGTEAFF
TRBV28	TRBJ1-2	CASVARWGDGYTF
TRBV6-1	TRBJ1-3	CASSPGGSGNTIYF
TRBV28	TRBJ1-5	CASSLVSSNQPQHF
TRBV30	TRBJ1-1	CAWSVGGGTEAFF
TRBV4-1	TRBJ2-7	CASSQESSGSYEQYF
TRBV7-9	TRBJ2-3	CASSLSAGGEQYF
TRBV7-9	TRBJ1-5	CASSPTASGNQPQHF
TRBV9	TRBJ2-1	CASSPSEKQFF
TRBV4-1	TRBJ1-1	CASSQAGTEAFF
TRBV4-2	TRBJ2-1	CASSQAWSGQVDEQFF
TRBV7-7	TRBJ2-5	CASSPPGQKETQYF
TRBV13	TRBJ1-1	CASSPFGTIGNTEAFF
TRBV11-2	TRBJ2-7	CASSLDQVSGYEQYF
TRBV11-2	TRBJ1-1	CASSLGCGTEAFF
TRBV27	TRBJ1-4	CASSLSGAWEKLFF
TRBV5-6	TRBJ1-5	CASSFGGGGQPQHF
TRBV5-1	TRBJ2-7	CASSQDYREYF
TRBV6-1	TRBJ2-7	CASRTKADSSYEQYF
TRBV28	TRBJ2-7	CASSLSRGLGEQYF
TRBV27	TRBJ2-3	CASSYLPKREGRTDTQYF
TRBV6-5	TRBJ2-5	CASRSLSGQETQYF
TRBV2	TRBJ2-1	CASRGGAYNEQFF
TRBV7-9	TRBJ2-1	CASSSLLANEQFF
TRBV6-5	TRBJ2-3	CASSYLIRTDTQYF
TRBV5-1	TRBJ2-3	CASTGGRTYTDTQYF
TRBV4-3	TRBJ2-6	CASSQAAGSGANVLTF
TRBV11-2	TRBJ2-1	CASSSRVTGYNEQFF
TRBV9	TRBJ2-7	CASSPPDRADHEQYF